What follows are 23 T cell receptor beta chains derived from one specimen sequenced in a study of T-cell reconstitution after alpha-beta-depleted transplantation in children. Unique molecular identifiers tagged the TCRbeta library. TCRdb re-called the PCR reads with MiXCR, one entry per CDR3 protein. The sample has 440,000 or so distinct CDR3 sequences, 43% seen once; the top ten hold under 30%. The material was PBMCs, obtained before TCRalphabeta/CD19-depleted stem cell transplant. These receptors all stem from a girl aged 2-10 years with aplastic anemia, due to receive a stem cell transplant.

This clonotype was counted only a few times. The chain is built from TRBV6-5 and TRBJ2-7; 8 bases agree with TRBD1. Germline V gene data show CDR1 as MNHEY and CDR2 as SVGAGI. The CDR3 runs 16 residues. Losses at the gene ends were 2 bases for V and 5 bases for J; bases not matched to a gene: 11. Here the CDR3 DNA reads TGTGCCAGCAGTTACCAAGGACAGGGAAAATTTCACGAGCAGTACTTC. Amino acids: CASSYQGQGKFHEQYF.

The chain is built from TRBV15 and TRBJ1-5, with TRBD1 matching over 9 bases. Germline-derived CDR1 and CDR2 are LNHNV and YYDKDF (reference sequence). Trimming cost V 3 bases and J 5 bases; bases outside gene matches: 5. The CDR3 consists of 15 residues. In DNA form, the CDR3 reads TGTGCCACCAGCAGGGACAGGGGTGGTCATCAGCCCCAGCATTTT. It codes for CATSRDRGGHQPQHF.

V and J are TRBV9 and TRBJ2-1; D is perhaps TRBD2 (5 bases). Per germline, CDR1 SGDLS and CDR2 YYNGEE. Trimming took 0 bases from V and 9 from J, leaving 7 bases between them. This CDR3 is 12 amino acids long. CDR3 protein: CASSVAEGEQFF. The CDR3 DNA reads TGTGCCAGCAGCGTAGCTGAGGGTGAGCAGTTCTTC.

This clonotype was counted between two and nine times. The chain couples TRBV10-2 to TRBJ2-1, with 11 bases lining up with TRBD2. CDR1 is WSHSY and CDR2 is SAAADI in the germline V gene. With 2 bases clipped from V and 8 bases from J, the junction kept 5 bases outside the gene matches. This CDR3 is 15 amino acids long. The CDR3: CASSETTSGSYEQFF. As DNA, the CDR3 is TGCGCCAGCAGTGAGACTACTAGCGGGAGCTATGAGCAGTTCTTC.

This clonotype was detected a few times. CDR3 sequence reads: CASRPGQGRSGRTYEQYF. The CDR3 nucleotides are TGTGCCAGCAGACCGGGACAGGGACGTAGCGGGAGAACCTACGAGCAGTACTTC. The V call is TRBV12-3 or TRBV12-4, the J call TRBJ2-7; D is possibly TRBD1 or TRBD2 (9 bases each). This CDR3 comprises 18 residues. The germline V and J ends were trimmed by 6 bases and 2 bases, with 26 bases remaining between them.

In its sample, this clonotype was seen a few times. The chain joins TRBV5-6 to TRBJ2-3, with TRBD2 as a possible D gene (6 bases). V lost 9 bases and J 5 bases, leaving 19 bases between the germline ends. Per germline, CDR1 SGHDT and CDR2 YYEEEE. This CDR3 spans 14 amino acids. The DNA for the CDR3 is TGTGCCACGATGCCGTGGCGGGGCTTAGATACGCAGTATTTT. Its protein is CATMPWRGLDTQYF.

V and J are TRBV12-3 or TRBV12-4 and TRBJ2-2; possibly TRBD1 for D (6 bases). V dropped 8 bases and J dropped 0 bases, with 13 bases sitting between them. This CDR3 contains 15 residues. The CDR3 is CASRLSGANTGELFF. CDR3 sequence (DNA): TGTGCCAGCCGCCTGTCAGGGGCGAACACCGGGGAGCTGTTTTTT.

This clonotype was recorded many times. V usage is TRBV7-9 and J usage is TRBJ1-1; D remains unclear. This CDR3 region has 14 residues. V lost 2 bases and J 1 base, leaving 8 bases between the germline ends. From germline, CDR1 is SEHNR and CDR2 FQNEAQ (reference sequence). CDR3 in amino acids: CASSLSGENTEAFF. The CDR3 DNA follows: TGTGCCAGCAGCTTAAGTGGGGAGAACACTGAAGCTTTCTTT.

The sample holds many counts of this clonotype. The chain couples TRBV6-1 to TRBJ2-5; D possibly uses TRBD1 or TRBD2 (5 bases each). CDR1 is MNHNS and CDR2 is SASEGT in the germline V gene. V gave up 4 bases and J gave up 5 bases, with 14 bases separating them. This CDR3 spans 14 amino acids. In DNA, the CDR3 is TGTGCCAGCAGTGGGGACCTCCAGCGGGAGACCCAGTACTTC. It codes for CASSGDLQRETQYF.

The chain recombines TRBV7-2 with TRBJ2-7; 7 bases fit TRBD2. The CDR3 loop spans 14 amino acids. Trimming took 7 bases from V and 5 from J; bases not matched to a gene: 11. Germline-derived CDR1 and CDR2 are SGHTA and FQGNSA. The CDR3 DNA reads TGTGCCAGCAACGGAGTGGGCGGGAGAGACGAGCAGTACTTC. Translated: CASNGVGGRDEQYF.

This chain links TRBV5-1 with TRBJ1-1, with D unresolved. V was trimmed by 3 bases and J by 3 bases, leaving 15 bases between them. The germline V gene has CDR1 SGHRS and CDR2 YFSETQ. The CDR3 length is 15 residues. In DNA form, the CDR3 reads TGCGCCAGCAGCTCCCTCTTTGGCGGGGACACTGAAGCTTTCTTT. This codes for CASSSLFGGDTEAFF.

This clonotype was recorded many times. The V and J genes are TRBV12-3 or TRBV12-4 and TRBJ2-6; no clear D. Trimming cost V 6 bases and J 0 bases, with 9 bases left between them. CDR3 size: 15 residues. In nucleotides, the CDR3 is TGTGCCAGCAGCGGGTCGGGCTCTGGGGCCAACGTCCTGACTTTC. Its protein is CASSGSGSGANVLTF.

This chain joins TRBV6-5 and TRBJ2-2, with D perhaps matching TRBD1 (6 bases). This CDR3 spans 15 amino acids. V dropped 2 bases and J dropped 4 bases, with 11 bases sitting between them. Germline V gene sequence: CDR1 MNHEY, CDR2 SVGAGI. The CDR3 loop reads CASSYQQGGTGELFF. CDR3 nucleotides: TGTGCCAGCAGTTACCAACAGGGTGGCACCGGGGAGCTGTTTTTT.

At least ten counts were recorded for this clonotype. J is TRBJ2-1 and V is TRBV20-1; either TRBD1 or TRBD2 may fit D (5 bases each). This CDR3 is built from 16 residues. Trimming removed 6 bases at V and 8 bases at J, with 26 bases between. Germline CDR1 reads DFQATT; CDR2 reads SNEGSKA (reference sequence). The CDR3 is CSAGWASRTLGDEQFF. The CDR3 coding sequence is TGCAGTGCCGGCTGGGCTAGCCGAACCCTAGGGGATGAGCAGTTCTTC.

The CDR3 loop reads CASARLAATDTQYF. The CDR3 nucleotides read TGTGCCAGCGCCAGACTAGCGGCCACAGATACGCAGTATTTT. This chain links TRBV18 with TRBJ2-3; 9 bases line up with TRBD2. The V gene end was trimmed by 8 bases and the J gene end by 2 bases; junction bases not matched to a gene: 5. The CDR3 has 14 amino acids. CDR1 is KGHSH and CDR2 is LQKENI in the germline V gene.

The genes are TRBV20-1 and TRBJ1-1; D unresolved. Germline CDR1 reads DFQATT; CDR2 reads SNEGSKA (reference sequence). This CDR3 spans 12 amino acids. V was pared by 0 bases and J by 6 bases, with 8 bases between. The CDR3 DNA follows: TGCAGTGCTAGAGACGGGCACCCTGAAGCTTTCTTT. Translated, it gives CSARDGHPEAFF.

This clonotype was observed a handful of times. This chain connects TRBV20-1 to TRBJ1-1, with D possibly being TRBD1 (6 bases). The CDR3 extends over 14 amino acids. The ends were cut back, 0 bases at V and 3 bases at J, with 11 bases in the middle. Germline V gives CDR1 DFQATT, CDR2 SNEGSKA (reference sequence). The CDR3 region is CSARDLGGYTEAFF. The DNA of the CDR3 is TGCAGTGCTAGAGATCTAGGGGGGTACACTGAAGCTTTCTTT.

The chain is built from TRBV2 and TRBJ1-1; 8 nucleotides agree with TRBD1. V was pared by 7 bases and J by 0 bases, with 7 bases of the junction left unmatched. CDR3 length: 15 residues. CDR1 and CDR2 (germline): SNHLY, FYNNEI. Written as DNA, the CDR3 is TGTGCCAGCACCCCGGGACAGGTTATGAACACTGAAGCTTTCTTT. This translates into CASTPGQVMNTEAFF.

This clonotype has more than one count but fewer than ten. CDR3 in DNA: TGTGCCAGCAGTTTAGGGCTAGCGGGCCTCCGACCCTACAATGAGCAGTTCTTC. Translation gives CASSLGLAGLRPYNEQFF. V usage is TRBV12-3 or TRBV12-4 and J usage is TRBJ2-1, with 8 bases matching TRBD2. J was trimmed by 2 bases and V by 1 base; bases with no gene match: 10. The CDR3 length is 18 residues.

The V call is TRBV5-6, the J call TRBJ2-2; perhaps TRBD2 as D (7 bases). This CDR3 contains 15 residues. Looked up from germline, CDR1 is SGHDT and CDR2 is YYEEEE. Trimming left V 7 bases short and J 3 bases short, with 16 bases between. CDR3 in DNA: TGTGCCAGCGGTCGCCGGGGGGCGGACACCGGGGAGCTGTTTTTT. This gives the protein CASGRRGADTGELFF.

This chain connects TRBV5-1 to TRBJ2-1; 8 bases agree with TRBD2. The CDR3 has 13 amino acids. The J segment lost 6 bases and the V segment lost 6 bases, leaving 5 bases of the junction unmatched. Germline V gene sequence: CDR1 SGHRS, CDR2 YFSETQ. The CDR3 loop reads CASKRLASNEQFF. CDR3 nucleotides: TGCGCCAGCAAGAGACTAGCGAGCAATGAGCAGTTCTTC.

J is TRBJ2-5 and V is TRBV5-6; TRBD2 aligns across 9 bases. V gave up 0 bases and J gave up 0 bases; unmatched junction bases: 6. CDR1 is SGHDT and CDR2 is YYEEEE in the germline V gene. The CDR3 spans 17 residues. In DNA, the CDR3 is TGTGCCAGCAGCTTGGCAGGAGCGGGGGGTTACCAAGAGACCCAGTACTTC. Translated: CASSLAGAGGYQETQYF.

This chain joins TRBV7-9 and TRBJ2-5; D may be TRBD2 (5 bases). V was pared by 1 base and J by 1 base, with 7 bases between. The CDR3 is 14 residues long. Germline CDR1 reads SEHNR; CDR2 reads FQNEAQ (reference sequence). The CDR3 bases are TGTGCCAGCAGCTTAGAGGACTTCCAAGAGACCCAGTACTTC. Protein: CASSLEDFQETQYF.